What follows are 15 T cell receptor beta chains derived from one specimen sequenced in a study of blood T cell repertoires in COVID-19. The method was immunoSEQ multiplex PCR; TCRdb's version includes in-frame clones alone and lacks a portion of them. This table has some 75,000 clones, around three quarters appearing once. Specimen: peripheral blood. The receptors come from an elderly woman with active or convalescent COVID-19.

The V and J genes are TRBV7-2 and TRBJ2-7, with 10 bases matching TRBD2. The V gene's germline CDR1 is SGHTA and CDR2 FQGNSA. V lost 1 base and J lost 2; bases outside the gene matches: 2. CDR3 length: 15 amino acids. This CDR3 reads CASSLEAGGPYEQYF. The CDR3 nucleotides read TGTGCCAGCAGCTTAGAAGCGGGGGGGCCCTACGAGCAGTACTTC.

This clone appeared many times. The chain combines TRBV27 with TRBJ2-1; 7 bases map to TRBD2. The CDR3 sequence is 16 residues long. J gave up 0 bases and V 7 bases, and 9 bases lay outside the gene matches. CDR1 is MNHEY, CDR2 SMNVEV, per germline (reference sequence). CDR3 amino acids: CASIPLAVSSYNEQFF. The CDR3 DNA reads TGTGCCAGCATCCCGCTAGCGGTAAGCTCCTACAATGAGCAGTTCTTC.

The CDR3 sequence is CASSAQAGAGADTQYF. In DNA form, the CDR3 reads TGTGCCAGCAGCGCCCAAGCGGGGGCTGGGGCAGATACGCAGTATTTT. The gene calls are TRBV5-4 and TRBJ2-3, with TRBD2 matching over 8 bases. From germline, CDR1 is SGHNT and CDR2 YYREEE (reference sequence). J gave up 4 bases and V 4 bases, and 11 bases lay outside the gene matches. The CDR3 runs to 16 residues.

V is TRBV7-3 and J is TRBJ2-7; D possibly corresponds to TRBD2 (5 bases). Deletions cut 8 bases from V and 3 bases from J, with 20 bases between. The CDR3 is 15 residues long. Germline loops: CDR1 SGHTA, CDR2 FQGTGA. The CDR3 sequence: CASPNYEGPNYEQYF. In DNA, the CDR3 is TGTGCCAGCCCTAATTACGAGGGCCCTAACTACGAGCAGTACTTC.

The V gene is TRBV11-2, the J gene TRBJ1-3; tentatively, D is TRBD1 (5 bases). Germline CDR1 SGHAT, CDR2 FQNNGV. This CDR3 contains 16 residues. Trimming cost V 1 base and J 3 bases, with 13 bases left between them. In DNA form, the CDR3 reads TGTGCCAGCAGCTTAGGGTTCGACAGTCTTGGAAACACCATATATTTT. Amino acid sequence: CASSLGFDSLGNTIYF. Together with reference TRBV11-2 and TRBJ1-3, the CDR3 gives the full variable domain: EAGVAQSPRYKIIEKRQSVAFWCNPISGHATLYWYQQILGQGPKLLIQFQNNGVVDDSQLPKDRFSAERLKGVDSTLKIQPAKLEDSAVYLCASSLGFDSLGNTIYFGEGSWLTVV.

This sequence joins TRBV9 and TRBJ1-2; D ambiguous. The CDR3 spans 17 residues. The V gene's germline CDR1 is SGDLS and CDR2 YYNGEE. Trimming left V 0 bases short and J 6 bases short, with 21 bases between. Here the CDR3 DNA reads TGTGCCAGCAGCGTAGGACCTCGGGAGGGATTTACCGATGGCTACACCTTC. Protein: CASSVGPREGFTDGYTF. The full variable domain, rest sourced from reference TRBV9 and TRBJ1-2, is DSGVTQTPKHLITATGQRVTLRCSPRSGDLSVYWYQQSLDQGLQFLIQYYNGEERAKGNILERFSAQQFPDLHSELNLSSLELGDSALYFCASSVGPREGFTDGYTFGSGTRLTVV.

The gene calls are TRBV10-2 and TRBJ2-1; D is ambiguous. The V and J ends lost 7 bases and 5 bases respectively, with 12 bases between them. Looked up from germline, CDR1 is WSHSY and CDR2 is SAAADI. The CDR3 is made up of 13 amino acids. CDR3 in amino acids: CASTETQNNEQFF. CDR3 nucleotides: TGCGCCAGCACCGAGACACAGAACAATGAGCAGTTCTTC.

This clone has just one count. CDR3 in DNA: TGTGCCAGTAGTATTTCTCACAGGCCCGATTCACCCCTCCACTTT. This codes for CASSISHRPDSPLHF. V and J are TRBV19 and TRBJ1-6; a possible D gene is TRBD1 (5 bases). V was trimmed by 3 bases and J by 8 bases, leaving 14 bases between them. Germline V gives CDR1 LNHDA, CDR2 SQIVND (reference sequence). The CDR3 has 15 amino acids.

CDR3 amino acids: CASSVEPWKDRVYDGAFF. CDR3 bases: TGTGCCAGCAGCGTAGAACCTTGGAAGGACAGGGTTTATGACGGAGCTTTCTTT. The chain joins TRBV9 to TRBJ1-1; 8 bases match TRBD1. The germline V gene has CDR1 SGDLS and CDR2 YYNGEE. The CDR3 spans 18 residues. J was trimmed by 10 bases and V by 0 bases; bases with no gene match: 20.

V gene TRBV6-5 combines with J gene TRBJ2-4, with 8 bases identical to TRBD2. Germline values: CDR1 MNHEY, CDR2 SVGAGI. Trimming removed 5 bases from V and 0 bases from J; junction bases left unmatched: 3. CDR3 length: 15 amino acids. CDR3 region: CASSRGGLAKNIQYF. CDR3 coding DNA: TGTGCCAGCAGTCGGGGGGGGCTAGCCAAAAACATTCAGTACTTC.

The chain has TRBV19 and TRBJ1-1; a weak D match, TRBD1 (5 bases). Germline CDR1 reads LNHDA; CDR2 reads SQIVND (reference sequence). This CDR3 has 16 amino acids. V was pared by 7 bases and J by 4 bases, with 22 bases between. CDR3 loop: CASIAPSGGWGTEAFF. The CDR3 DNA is TGTGCCAGTATCGCCCCATCGGGGGGATGGGGCACTGAAGCTTTCTTT.

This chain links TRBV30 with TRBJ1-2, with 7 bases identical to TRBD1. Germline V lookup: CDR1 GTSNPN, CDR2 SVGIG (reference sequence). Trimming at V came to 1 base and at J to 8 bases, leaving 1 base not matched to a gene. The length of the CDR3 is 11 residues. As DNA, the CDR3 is TGTGCCTGGAGTGGGGGACAGGGCTACACCTTC. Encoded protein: CAWSGGQGYTF.

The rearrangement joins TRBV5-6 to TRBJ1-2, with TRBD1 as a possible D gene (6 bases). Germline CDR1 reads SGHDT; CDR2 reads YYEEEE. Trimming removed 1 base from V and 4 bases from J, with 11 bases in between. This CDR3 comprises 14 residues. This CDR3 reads CASSLWGGGYGYTF. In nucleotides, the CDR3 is TGTGCCAGCAGCTTGTGGGGAGGGGGCTATGGCTACACCTTC. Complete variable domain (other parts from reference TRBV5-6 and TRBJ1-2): DAGVTQSPTHLIKTRGQQVTLRCSPKSGHDTVSWYQQALGQGPQFIFQYYEEEERQRGNFPDRFSGHQFPNYSSELNVNALLLGDSALYLCASSLWGGGYGYTFGSGTRLTVV.

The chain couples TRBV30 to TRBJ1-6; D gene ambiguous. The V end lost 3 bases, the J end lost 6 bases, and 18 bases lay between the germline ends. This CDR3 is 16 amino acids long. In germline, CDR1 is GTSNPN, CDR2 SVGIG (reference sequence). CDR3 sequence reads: CAWREQLLRGNSPLHF. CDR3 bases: TGTGCCTGGAGAGAACAATTACTCCGCGGTAATTCACCCCTCCACTTT.

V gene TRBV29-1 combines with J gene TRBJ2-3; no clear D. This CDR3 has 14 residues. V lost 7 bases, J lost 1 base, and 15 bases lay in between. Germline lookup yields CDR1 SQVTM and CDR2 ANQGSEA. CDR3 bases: TGCAGCGGCGAAGCAGGTTCTCGCACAGATACGCAGTATTTT. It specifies CSGEAGSRTDTQYF.